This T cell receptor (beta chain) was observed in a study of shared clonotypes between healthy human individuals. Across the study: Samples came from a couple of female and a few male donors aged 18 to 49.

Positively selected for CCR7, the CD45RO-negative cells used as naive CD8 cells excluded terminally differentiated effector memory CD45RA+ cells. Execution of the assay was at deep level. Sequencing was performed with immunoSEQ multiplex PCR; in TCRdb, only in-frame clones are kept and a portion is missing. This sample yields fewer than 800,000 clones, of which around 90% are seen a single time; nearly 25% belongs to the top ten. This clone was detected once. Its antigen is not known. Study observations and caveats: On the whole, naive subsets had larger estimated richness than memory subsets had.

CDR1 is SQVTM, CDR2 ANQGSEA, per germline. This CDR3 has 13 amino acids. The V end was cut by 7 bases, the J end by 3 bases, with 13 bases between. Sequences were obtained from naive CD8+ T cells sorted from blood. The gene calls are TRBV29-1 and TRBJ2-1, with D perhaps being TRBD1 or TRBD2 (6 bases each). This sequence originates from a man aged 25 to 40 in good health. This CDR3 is CSAGGANYNEQFF. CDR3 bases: TGCAGCGCCGGGGGCGCAAACTACAATGAGCAGTTCTTC.